This T cell receptor (beta chain) was retrieved from a study of T cell changes during pregnancy in multiple sclerosis. Profiling relied on immunoSEQ multiplex PCR, and the TCRdb table lists in-frame clones only, not all of them. The table includes some 110,000 clones, roughly 90% detected once. The TCR comes from a female donor with multiple sclerosis, enrolled in a pregnancy study. Material: peripheral blood, obtained in the third trimester of pregnancy.

CDR3: CASRSLPNTEAFF. CDR3 nucleotides: TGTGCCAGTAGGTCCCTCCCGAACACTGAAGCTTTCTTT. The V and J genes are TRBV19 and TRBJ1-1; no reliable D call. The germline V and J ends were trimmed by 6 bases and 1 base, with 9 bases remaining between them. Per the germline V gene, CDR1 is LNHDA and CDR2 is SQIVND (reference sequence). The CDR3 spans 13 residues.